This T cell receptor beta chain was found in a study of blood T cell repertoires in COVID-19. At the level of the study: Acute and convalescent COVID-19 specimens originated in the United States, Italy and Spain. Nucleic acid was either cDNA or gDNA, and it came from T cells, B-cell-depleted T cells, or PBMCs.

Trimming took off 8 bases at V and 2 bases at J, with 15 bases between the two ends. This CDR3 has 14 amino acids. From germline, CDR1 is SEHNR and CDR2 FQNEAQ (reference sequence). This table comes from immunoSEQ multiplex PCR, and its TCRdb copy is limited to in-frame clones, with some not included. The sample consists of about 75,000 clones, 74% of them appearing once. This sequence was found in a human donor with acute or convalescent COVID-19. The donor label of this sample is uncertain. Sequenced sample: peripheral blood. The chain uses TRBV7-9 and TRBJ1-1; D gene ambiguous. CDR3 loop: CASGQTLTNTEAFF. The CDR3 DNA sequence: TGTGCCAGCGGCCAGACTCTTACCAACACTGAAGCTTTCTTT.